Listed below are T cell receptor beta chains from one sample, sequenced in a study of human T cells and chemical hapten exposure. TCRdb redid the calling of the RACE reads with MiXCR, one entry per CDR3 protein. The profile shows approximately 370,000 distinct CDR3 sequences, 5.5% of them singletons. The sequenced sample was whole blood, obtained in connection with sensitization to the hapten diphenylcyclopropenone (DPC). The receptors stem from a woman under 30 with alopecia areata. Some clones in this sample may be carry-over from other donors' samples. Both conserved end residues are part of each CDR3. The D gene is left open where the match is weak. A clone size is listed for some rows: how often the clone was seen (once, few, many), or a class if it is expanded.

>TRBV7-9|TRBJ1-2|-|-
CASSLATAVYGYTF
TGTGCCAGCAGCTTAGCGACGGCAGTCTATGGCTACACCTTC
>TRBV25-1|TRBJ2-2|many|TRBD1
CASSDWTGRVNTGELFF
TGTGCCAGCAGTGATTGGACAGGGCGAGTTAACACCGGGGAGCTGTTTTTT
>TRBV7-2|TRBJ1-1|-|-
CASSFALAVNTEAFF
TGTGCCAGCAGCTTCGCGCTGGCAGTGAACACTGAAGCTTTCTTT
>TRBV6-6|TRBJ1-3|-|-
CASRSGVGNTIYF
TGTGCCAGCAGGTCAGGGGTCGGAAACACCATATATTTT
>TRBV18|TRBJ1-5|few|-
CASSMGDSNQPQHF
TGTGCCAGCTCGATGGGGGATAGCAATCAGCCCCAGCATTTT
>TRBV5-1|TRBJ2-3|once|TRBD1
CASSPGQGNTQYF
TGCGCCAGCAGCCCGGGACAGGGCAATACGCAGTATTTT
>TRBV4-3|TRBJ1-3|many|-
CASSQGQAENTIYF
TGCGCCAGCAGCCAAGGACAGGCTGAAAACACCATATATTTT
>TRBV20-1|TRBJ2-5|few|TRBD2
CSVRLAVETQYF
TGCAGTGTAAGGCTAGCGGTTGAGACCCAGTACTTC
>TRBV5-1|TRBJ1-4|many|TRBD1
CASATRDSEEKLFF
TGCGCCAGTGCAACCCGGGACAGCGAGGAAAAACTGTTTTTT
>TRBV6-2/TRBV6-3|TRBJ1-2|-|-
CASSQEGALNYGYTF
TGTGCCAGCAGCCAGGAAGGGGCGTTGAACTATGGCTACACCTTC
>TRBV10-3|TRBJ2-3|many|-
CAISDGGVRTDTQYF
TGTGCCATCAGTGATGGTGGGGTAAGGACAGATACGCAGTATTTT
>TRBV7-3|TRBJ1-1|-|TRBD1
CASNTRTGVNTEAFF
TGTGCCAGCAACACAAGGACAGGGGTTAACACTGAAGCTTTCTTT
>TRBV12-3/TRBV12-4|TRBJ1-6|many|-
CASSLGQLSSPLHF
TGTGCCAGCAGTTTAGGGCAGCTTTCTTCACCCCTCCACTTT
>TRBV21-1|TRBJ1-6|-|-
CASSKEKGDPWNSPLHF
TGTGCCAGCAGCAAAGAAAAGGGCGACCCTTGGAATTCACCCCTCCACTTT
>TRBV12-3/TRBV12-4|TRBJ1-1|many|-
CASSLMENTEAFF
TGTGCCAGCAGTCTAATGGAGAACACTGAAGCTTTCTTT
>TRBV27|TRBJ1-1|-|-
CASSLGRGGRAEAFF
TGTGCCAGCAGTTTGGGCAGGGGAGGTAGGGCTGAAGCTTTCTTT
>TRBV12-3/TRBV12-4|TRBJ2-7|few|TRBD1
CASSSYRGQGVYEQYF
TGTGCCAGCAGTTCTTACCGCGGACAGGGGGTTTACGAGCAGTACTTC
>TRBV20-1|TRBJ2-3|many|-
CSASSATHTDTQYF
TGCAGTGCTAGCTCGGCCACTCACACAGATACGCAGTATTTT
>TRBV20-1|TRBJ1-1|many|-
CSAPLLNTEAFF
TGCAGTGCCCCACTATTAAACACTGAAGCTTTCTTT
>TRBV11-2|TRBJ1-1|-|-
CASSRGENTEAFF
TGTGCCAGCAGCCGTGGAGAAAACACTGAAGCTTTCTTT
>TRBV7-3|TRBJ2-3|many|-
CASSTGGYTDTQYF
TGTGCCAGCAGCACGGGGGGCTACACAGATACGCAGTATTTT
>TRBV14|TRBJ2-4|few|-
CASSQAHVTHLSAKNIQYF
TGTGCCAGCAGCCAGGCCCACGTAACCCACTTATCAGCCAAAAACATTCAGTACTTC